This TCR beta chain was profiled in a study of low-dose radiotherapy and immunotherapy resistance in tumors (dated by TCRdb to between 2021 and 2023). Some background on the complete study: Patients in Cohort 1 were given 0.5 Gy per fraction every 2 weeks, and the prescribed total PTV dose was 6.5 Gy. Patients in Cohort 2 were given 1 Gy per fraction every two weeks, for a total of 13 Gy across 26 weeks. Patients were given nivolumab as a 240 mg flat dose every two weeks and ipilimumab at 1 mg/kg every six weeks, with both drugs delivered intravenously. Cyclophosphamide 200 mg/m2 was administered intravenously every two weeks, one day before each radiation and immunotherapy administration. Starting on cycle 1 day 1, patients took 300 mg of aspirin by mouth once a day for four cycles. Randomization of trial participants into treatment groups was not performed. Eight patients were included in the translational analysis, namely three from the first dose cohort plus the first five from the second dose cohort.

Sequencing relied on an Illumina HiSeq 2500. Superscript III and a set of TRAV- and TRBV-specific primers were used to synthesize first-strand cDNA, so that both TCRalpha and TCRbeta chains were covered. TCRs were amplified with Phusion for around 20 PCR cycles using a constant-region primer together with the adapter attached to the V primers. The MessageAmp II aRNA Amplification Kit was used to amplify the isolated mRNA, with in vitro transcription run for under 20 hours at 37 degrees C. The Dynabeads mRNA DIRECT Purification Kit was used to isolate mRNA for TCR sequencing. Indexed Illumina adapters were added in a second Phusion PCR of roughly 26 cycles, after which AMPure XP beads were used to purify the products. Regarding the original processing steps: Using custom Perl scripts, TCR sequences encoding the same protein were pooled, out-of-frame sequences were removed, and the abundance of each clonotype was computed. Any TCR sequence supported by only a single read was excluded from analysis. The metrics used to describe the repertoires included Shannon entropy, Gini index, clonality, richness, and the frequency of TCRs shared between repertoires. TCRdb trimmed public reads at Q25 via fastp, called clones via MiXCR and kept in-frame beta chains. When rows share a CDR3 protein, they turn into one entry using the most common DNA and genes. TCRdb assigned the V and J calls; the authors' analysis was not used. The sample table records approximately 80,000 distinct CDR3 sequences; around a sixth of these occur just once. The ten biggest clones cover 1.4% to 1.5% of the sample.

V is shortened by 3 bases, J by 5 bases, and the region joining them spans 11 bases. The CDR3 runs 13 residues from the cysteine to the phenylalanine. Here the CDR3 DNA is all that survives: 39 bases in frame from base 1. Taken with the paper, the label for time point translates to: after trial treatment. Explained via the paper, the treatment or condition label denotes: LDRT plus nivolumab, ipilimumab, low-dose cyclophosphamide and aspirin (RACIN trial). Donors were enrolled in RACIN, a single-arm phase I dose-escalation trial in which nivolumab, ipilimumab, aspirin, low-dose cyclophosphamide and low-dose radiotherapy were combined. Patients were eligible if they had advanced solid tumors that were TIL-negative. Many counts were recorded for this clonotype. Its recognized antigen is unknown. Per-base quality was not reported, and no clone a single base away is much larger than it.

Material: PBMCs, obtained after low-dose radiotherapy plus immunotherapy. This clonotype originated in a male donor with prostate cancer. The chain couples TRBV12-3 or TRBV12-4 to TRBJ2-7, with no reliable assignment of the D segment. The CDR3 sequence is CASSLSSEDEQYF. In nucleotide form, the sequence is TGTGCCAGCAGTTTGTCCTCAGAGGACGAGCAGTACTTC.